This T cell receptor beta chain appears in the sequencing data of a study of cytotoxic CD8 clonotypes in ibrutinib-treated CLL. Researchers set a sequencing depth target of 1 in 200,000 to 1 in 1 million T cells. Repertoires were generated with immunoSEQ multiplex PCR, while TCRdb's copy carries only in-frame clones and drops some. The sample carries around 27,000 clones, approximately 70% recorded once. Remarks on this clone: Antigen specificity is unknown.

General study findings and limits: Under treatment, the uncommon public clonotypes either contracted or remained stable. Sample timing was unmatched between remission and later-progressing patients; lymph nodes unstudied. Elevated clonality accompanied ibrutinib response, with a return toward baseline values at progression.

Sequenced material: PBMCs, taken at disease progression, from a patient treated with ibrutinib. The receptor was derived from a human donor with chronic lymphocytic leukemia.

The CDR3, as DNA: TGCAGCGTCTCGCGGGCCACTGAAGCTTTCTTT. Translated, it gives CSVSRATEAFF. The chain combines TRBV29-1 with TRBJ1-1, with no clear D. V lost 6 bases and J lost 4, with 9 bases in between. CDR1 is SQVTM, CDR2 ANQGSEA, per germline. This CDR3 region has 11 residues.